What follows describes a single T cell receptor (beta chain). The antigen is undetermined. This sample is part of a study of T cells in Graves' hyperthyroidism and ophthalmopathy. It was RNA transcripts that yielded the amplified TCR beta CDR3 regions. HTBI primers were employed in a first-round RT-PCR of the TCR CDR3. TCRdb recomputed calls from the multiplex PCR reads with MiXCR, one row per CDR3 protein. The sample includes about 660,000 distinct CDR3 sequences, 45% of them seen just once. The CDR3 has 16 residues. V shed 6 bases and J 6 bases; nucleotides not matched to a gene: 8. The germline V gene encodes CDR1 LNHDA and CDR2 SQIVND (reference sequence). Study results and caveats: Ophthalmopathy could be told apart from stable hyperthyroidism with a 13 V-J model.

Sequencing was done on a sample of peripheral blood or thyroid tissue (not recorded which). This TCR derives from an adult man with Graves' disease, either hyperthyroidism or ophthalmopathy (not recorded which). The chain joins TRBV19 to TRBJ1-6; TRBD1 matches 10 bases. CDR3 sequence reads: CASSRDRGVGNSPLHF. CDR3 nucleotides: TGTGCCAGTAGCCGGGACAGGGGAGTTGGTAATTCACCCCTCCACTTT.